Listed here are 20 T cell receptor beta chains from one sample, sequenced in a study of blood T cell repertoires in COVID-19. Method: immunoSEQ multiplex PCR; TCRdb's copy keeps in-frame clones and lacks some. Altogether more than 200,000 clones are present, around nine tenths being singletons, with the ten largest covering less than 3.5%. Material for sequencing was peripheral blood. These receptors were taken from a woman aged 55-69 years with acute or convalescent COVID-19.

The chain recombines TRBV19 with TRBJ2-5; possible D gene TRBD2, 7 bases. V was trimmed by 1 base and J by 4 bases, leaving 16 bases between them. Germline V CDR1 and CDR2: LNHDA, SQIVND (reference sequence). The CDR3 is made up of 16 amino acids. DNA of the CDR3: TGTGCCAGTAGTATAGTCCCCTGGGGGGGGCTAGAGACCCAGTACTTC. The encoded protein is CASSIVPWGGLETQYF.

The table lists this clone with a few counts. The rearrangement uses TRBV4-2 and TRBJ1-2, with 9 bases that match TRBD1. Trimming took 4 bases from V and 2 from J; bases not matched to a gene: 5. Germline CDR1 LGHNA, CDR2 YNFKEQ. The CDR3 length is 15 residues. In DNA, the CDR3 is TGTGCCAGCAGCCGAGACGGACAGGGGAACTATGGCTACACCTTC. Encoded protein: CASSRDGQGNYGYTF.

The V and J genes are TRBV7-8 and TRBJ2-1, with no clear D. V gave up 1 base and J gave up 5 bases, with 6 bases separating them. The CDR3 contains 13 residues. Germline CDR1 and CDR2: SGHVS and FQNEAQ. The CDR3 spells CASSLGPDNEQFF. CDR3 coding DNA: TGTGCCAGCAGCTTAGGTCCGGACAATGAGCAGTTCTTC.

The V call is TRBV10-2, the J call TRBJ1-1; 7 bases fit TRBD1. The germline CDR1 and CDR2 sequences are WSHSY and SAAADI. CDR3 size: 15 residues. Trimming at V came to 7 bases and at J to 0 bases, leaving 8 bases not matched to a gene. CDR3 in amino acids: CASTSGTVLNTEAFF. CDR3 nucleotide sequence: TGCGCCAGCACCTCCGGGACAGTGCTGAACACTGAAGCTTTCTTT.

The chain employs TRBV15 and TRBJ1-5; no clear D. Germline V gene data show CDR1 as LNHNV and CDR2 as YYDKDF (reference sequence). Trimming shortened V by 1 base and J by 11 bases, and 15 bases separated the two germline ends. This CDR3 spans 14 amino acids. This CDR3 reads CATSRAAGAPTQHF. In DNA, the CDR3 is TGTGCCACCAGCAGAGCGGCAGGCGCCCCTACCCAGCATTTT.

The V gene is TRBV7-7, the J gene TRBJ2-1, with 9 positions matching TRBD2. From germline, CDR1 is SSHAT and CDR2 FNYEAQ (reference sequence). Trimming took 4 bases from V and 3 from J; bases not matched to a gene: 7. The CDR3 has 16 amino acids. In nucleotides, the CDR3 is TGTGCCAGCAGCTCATTAGCGGGAGTTGGCTACAATGAGCAGTTCTTC. It codes for CASSSLAGVGYNEQFF.

The chain carries TRBV10-3 and TRBJ2-7, with D possibly being TRBD2 (6 bases). Germline CDR1 ENHRY, CDR2 SYGVKD. V was shortened by 7 bases and J by 1 base, with 14 bases between the two germline ends. CDR3 size: 14 residues. The DNA for the CDR3 is TGTGCCATCACTGACCACGGAGGGTCCTACGAGCAGTACTTC. Translated, it gives CAITDHGGSYEQYF.

V gene TRBV5-1 combines with J gene TRBJ1-1; the D gene is possibly TRBD1 (5 bases). Germline CDR1 reads SGHRS; CDR2 reads YFSETQ. V shed 4 bases and J shed 6 bases, with 16 bases lying between them. There are 14 residues in the CDR3. The CDR3 spells CASSPGGWSAEAFF. The CDR3 nucleotides read TGCGCCAGCAGCCCCGGGGGATGGTCCGCTGAAGCTTTCTTT.

The V and J genes are TRBV19 and TRBJ1-1; 7 bases map to TRBD1. The ends lost 3 bases at V and 1 base at J; junction bases unmatched: 8. Per germline, CDR1 LNHDA and CDR2 SQIVND (reference sequence). The CDR3 runs to 16 residues. The CDR3 nucleotides are TGTGCCAGTAGTATTCCAGGGGGAGGCAAGAACACTGAAGCTTTCTTT. This codes for CASSIPGGGKNTEAFF.

The genes are TRBV7-6 and TRBJ1-6, with a weak D call TRBD1 (6 bases). Trimming cost V 0 bases and J 7 bases, with 10 bases left between them. The CDR3 contains 15 residues. Germline-derived CDR1 and CDR2 are SGHVS and FNYEAQ. The CDR3 nucleotides read TGTGCCAGCAGCTTAGCATCCCAGGGGAATTCACCCCTCCACTTT. Amino acids: CASSLASQGNSPLHF.

The V gene is TRBV10-1, the J gene TRBJ2-3, with D hard to call. The CDR3 length is 15 residues. CDR1 is WNHNN and CDR2 is SYGVQD in the germline V gene (reference sequence). V lost 8 bases and J lost 2, with 17 bases in between. Here the CDR3 DNA reads TGCGCCAGCCCCTCTCCGGGTTCCCACACAGATACGCAGTATTTT. Translated: CASPSPGSHTDTQYF.

In its sample, this clone was seen once. A read error may account for a junction end that differs from germline. The V call is TRBV3-1 (or the pseudogene TRBV3-2), the J call TRBJ2-2, with D possibly being TRBD2 (5 bases). Germline V gene lookup returns CDR1 LGHDT and CDR2 YNNKEL (reference sequence). This CDR3 has 14 amino acids. Here the CDR3 reads CASTQLSDTGELFF. As DNA, the CDR3 is TGTGCCAGCACCCAACTTAGCGACACCGGGGAGCTGTTTTTT.

The chain has TRBV27 and TRBJ1-1, with D possibly TRBD1 on 6 matching bases. CDR3 size: 14 residues. Germline values: CDR1 MNHEY, CDR2 SMNVEV (reference sequence). Trimming took 3 bases from V and 7 from J, leaving 15 bases between them. CDR3 DNA sequence: TGTGCCAGCAGTTTCTGGGGGCGCATGGATGAAGCTTTCTTT. Translating gives CASSFWGRMDEAFF.

This sequence joins TRBV13 and TRBJ1-3; tentative D call: TRBD1 (6 bases). The CDR3 sequence is 17 residues long. CDR1 and CDR2 (germline): PRHDT, FYEKMQ (reference sequence). Between the trimmed V and J ends, which lost 5 bases and 2 bases, there was a span of 19 bases. In DNA, the CDR3 is TGTGCCAGCAGCCCCCGAGGGGTTAACAGGGCTGGAAACACCATATATTTT. Its protein product is CASSPRGVNRAGNTIYF.

This chain joins TRBV7-8 and TRBJ1-2; D is perhaps TRBD1 (6 bases). The germline V and J ends were trimmed by 2 bases and 8 bases, with 9 bases remaining between them. The CDR3 is made up of 12 amino acids. The V gene's germline CDR1 is SGHVS and CDR2 FQNEAQ. DNA of the CDR3: TGTGCCAGCAGCTTACAGGGACACGGCTACACCTTC. The encoded protein is CASSLQGHGYTF.

The chain employs TRBV3-1 (or the pseudogene TRBV3-2) and TRBJ1-2; no definite D call. Looked up from germline, CDR1 is LGHDT and CDR2 is YNNKEL (reference sequence). V was pared by 0 bases and J by 0 bases, with 11 bases between. This CDR3 spans 16 amino acids. The chain's CDR3 is CASSQERNKANYGYTF. CDR3 coding DNA: TGTGCCAGCAGCCAAGAGCGGAACAAAGCTAACTATGGCTACACCTTC.

Comments on this clone: One junction end does not reproduce the germline sequence, and a read error may be involved. The chain combines TRBV2 with TRBJ1-2, with a tentative D call TRBD1 (5 bases). CDR3 length equals 11 residues. Germline lookup yields CDR1 SNHLY and CDR2 FYNNEI. CDR3 in amino acids: CASTLRDAVLF. CDR3 bases: TGTGCCAGCACGTTGCGGGACGCAGTCCTGTTC.

The CDR3 loop reads CAWSVRGRSGGTGELFF. The CDR3 DNA follows: TGTGCCTGGAGTGTTAGGGGCCGCAGTGGTGGCACCGGGGAGCTGTTTTTT. The gene calls are TRBV30 and TRBJ2-2, with D possibly matching TRBD1 (5 bases). The CDR3 length is 17 residues. The germline V gene encodes CDR1 GTSNPN and CDR2 SVGIG (reference sequence). The V end was cut by 0 bases, the J end by 4 bases, with 18 bases between.

V and J are TRBV18 and TRBJ2-5; 7 positions match TRBD1. The junction had 6 bases not matched to a gene; V was cut back by 3 bases and J by 5 bases. The CDR3 consists of 14 residues. Germline values: CDR1 KGHSH, CDR2 LQKENI. The CDR3 DNA is TGTGCCAGCTCACCTCAAGGGGGCAGGGAGACCCAGTACTTC. It codes for CASSPQGGRETQYF.

The chain employs TRBV6-2 or TRBV6-3 and TRBJ1-4, with a possible D match to TRBD1 (5 bases). Looked up from germline, CDR1 is MNHEY and CDR2 is SVGEGT. The CDR3 runs 16 residues. With 6 bases removed from V and 14 bases from J, the gap between germline ends came to 28 bases. The CDR3 sequence is CASSPSWTSGIFRLFF. In DNA form, the CDR3 reads TGTGCCAGCAGCCCATCTTGGACAAGTGGGATTTTTAGGCTGTTTTTT.